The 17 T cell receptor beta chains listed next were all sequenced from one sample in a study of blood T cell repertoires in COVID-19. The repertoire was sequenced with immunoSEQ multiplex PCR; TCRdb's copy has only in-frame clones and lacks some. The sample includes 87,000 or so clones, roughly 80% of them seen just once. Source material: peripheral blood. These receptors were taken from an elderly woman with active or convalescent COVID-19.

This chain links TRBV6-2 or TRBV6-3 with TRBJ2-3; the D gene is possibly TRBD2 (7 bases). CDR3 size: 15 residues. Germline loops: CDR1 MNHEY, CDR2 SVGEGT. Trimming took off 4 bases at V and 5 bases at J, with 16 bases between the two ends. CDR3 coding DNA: TGTGCCAGCAGTTCGGGGGGCGTCAGTAGAGATACGCAGTATTTT. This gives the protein CASSSGGVSRDTQYF.

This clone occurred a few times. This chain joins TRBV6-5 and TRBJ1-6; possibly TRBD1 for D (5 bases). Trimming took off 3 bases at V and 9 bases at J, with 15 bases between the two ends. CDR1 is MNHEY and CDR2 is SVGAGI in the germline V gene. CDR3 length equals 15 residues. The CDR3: CASSYRRERGSPLHF. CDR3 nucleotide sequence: TGTGCCAGCAGTTATCGGAGGGAAAGGGGTTCACCCCTCCACTTT.

The CDR3 spells CASSQAYAGGATNEKLFF. In nucleotides, the CDR3 is TGCGCCAGCAGCCAAGCGTATGCAGGGGGCGCGACTAATGAAAAACTGTTTTTT. The chain carries TRBV4-3 and TRBJ1-4; 8 bases are shared with TRBD1. The CDR3 loop spans 18 amino acids. CDR1 LGHNA and CDR2 YSLEER come from the germline V gene. Losses at the gene ends were 1 base for V and 2 bases for J; bases not matched to a gene: 9.

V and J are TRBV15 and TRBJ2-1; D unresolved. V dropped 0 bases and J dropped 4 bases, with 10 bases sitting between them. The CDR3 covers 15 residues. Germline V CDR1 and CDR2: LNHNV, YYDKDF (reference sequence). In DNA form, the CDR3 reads TGTGCCACCAGCAGAGAGGTAACTCCTTACAATGAGCAGTTCTTC. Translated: CATSREVTPYNEQFF.

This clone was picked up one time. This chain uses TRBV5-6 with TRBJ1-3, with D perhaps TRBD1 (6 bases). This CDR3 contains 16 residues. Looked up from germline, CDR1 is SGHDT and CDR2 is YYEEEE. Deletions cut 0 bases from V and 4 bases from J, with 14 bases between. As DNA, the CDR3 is TGTGCCAGCAGCTTGGACCGGGGGGCGCGAGGAAACACCATATATTTT. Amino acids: CASSLDRGARGNTIYF.

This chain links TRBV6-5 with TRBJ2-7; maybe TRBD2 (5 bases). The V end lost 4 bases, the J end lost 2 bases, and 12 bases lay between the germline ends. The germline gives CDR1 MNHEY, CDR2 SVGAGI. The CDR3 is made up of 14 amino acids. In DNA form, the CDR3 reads TGTGCCAGCAGTTCGGCAAGCGGTCCCTACGAGCAGTACTTC. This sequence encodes CASSSASGPYEQYF.

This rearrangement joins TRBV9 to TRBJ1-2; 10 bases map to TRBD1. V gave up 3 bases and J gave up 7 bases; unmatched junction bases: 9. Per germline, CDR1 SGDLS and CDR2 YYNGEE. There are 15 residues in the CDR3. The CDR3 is CASSERTGQGGGYTF. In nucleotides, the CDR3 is TGTGCCAGCAGCGAAAGGACAGGACAGGGGGGTGGCTACACCTTC. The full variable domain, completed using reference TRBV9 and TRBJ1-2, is DSGVTQTPKHLITATGQRVTLRCSPRSGDLSVYWYQQSLDQGLQFLIQYYNGEERAKGNILERFSAQQFPDLHSELNLSSLELGDSALYFCASSERTGQGGGYTFGSGTRLTVV.

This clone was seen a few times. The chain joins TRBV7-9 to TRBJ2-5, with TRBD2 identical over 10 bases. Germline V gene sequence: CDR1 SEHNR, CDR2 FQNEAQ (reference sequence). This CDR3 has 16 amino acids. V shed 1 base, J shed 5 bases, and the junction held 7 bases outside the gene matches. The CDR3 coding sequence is TGTGCCAGCAGCTTAGGTTTAGCGGGAGGTGGCGAGACCCAGTACTTC. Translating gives CASSLGLAGGGETQYF.

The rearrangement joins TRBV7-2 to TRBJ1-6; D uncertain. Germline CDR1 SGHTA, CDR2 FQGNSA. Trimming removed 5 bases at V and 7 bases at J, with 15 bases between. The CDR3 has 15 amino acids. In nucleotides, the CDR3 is TGTGCCAGCAGCCTAATAGCGGATAGAAATTCACCCCTCCACTTT. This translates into CASSLIADRNSPLHF.

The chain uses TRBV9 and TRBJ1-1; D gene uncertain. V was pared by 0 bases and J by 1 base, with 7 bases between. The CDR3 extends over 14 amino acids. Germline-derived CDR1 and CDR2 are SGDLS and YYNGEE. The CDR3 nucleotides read TGTGCCAGCAGCGTAGGTTCAGAGAACACTGAAGCTTTCTTT. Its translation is CASSVGSENTEAFF.

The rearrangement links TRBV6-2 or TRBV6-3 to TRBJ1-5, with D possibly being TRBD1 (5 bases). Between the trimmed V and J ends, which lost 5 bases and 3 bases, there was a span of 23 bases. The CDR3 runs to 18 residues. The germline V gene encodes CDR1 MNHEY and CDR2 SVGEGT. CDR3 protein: CASSHSWRGGGVNQPQHF. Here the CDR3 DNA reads TGTGCCAGCAGTCATTCTTGGCGGGGTGGGGGAGTCAATCAGCCCCAGCATTTT.

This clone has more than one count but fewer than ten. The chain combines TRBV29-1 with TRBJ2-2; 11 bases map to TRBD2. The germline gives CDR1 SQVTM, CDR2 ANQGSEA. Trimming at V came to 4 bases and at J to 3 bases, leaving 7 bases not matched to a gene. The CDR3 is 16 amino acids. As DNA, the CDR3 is TGCAGCGTTGGGCTAGCGGGAGGCGGGTACACCGGGGAGCTGTTTTTT. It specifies CSVGLAGGGYTGELFF.

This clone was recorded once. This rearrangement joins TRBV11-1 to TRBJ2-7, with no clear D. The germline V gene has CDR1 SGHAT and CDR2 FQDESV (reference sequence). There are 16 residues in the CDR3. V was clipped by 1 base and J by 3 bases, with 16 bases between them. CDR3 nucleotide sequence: TGTGCCAGCAGCTTAGGGGTGAGACATCAAAACTACGAGCAGTACTTC. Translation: CASSLGVRHQNYEQYF.

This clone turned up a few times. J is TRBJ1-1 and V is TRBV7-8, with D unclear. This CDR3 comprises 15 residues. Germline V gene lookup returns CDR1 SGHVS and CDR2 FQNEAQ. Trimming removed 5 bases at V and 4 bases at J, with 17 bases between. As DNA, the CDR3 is TGTGCCAGCAGCAACATGGTTCAGGATTTCACTGAAGCTTTCTTT. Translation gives CASSNMVQDFTEAFF.

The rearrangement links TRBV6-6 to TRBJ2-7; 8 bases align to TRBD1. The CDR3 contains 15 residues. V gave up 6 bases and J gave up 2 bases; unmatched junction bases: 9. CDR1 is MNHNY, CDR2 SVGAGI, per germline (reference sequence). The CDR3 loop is CASSPVGQGTYEQYF. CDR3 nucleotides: TGTGCCAGCAGCCCGGTTGGACAGGGAACCTACGAGCAGTACTTC.

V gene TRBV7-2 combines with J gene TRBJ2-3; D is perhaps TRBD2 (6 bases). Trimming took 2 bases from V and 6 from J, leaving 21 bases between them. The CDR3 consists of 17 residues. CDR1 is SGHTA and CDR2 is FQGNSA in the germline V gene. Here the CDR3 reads CASSLLGGGAPGDTQYF. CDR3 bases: TGTGCCAGCAGCTTATTGGGGGGTGGAGCGCCCGGGGATACGCAGTATTTT.

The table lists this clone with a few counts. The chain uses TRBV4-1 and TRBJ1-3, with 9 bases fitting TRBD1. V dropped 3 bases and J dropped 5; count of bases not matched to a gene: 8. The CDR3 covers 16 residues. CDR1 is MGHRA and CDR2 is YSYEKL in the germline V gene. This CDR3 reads CASSHGQGQARNTIYF. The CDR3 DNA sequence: TGCGCCAGCAGCCACGGACAGGGGCAAGCACGAAACACCATATATTTT.